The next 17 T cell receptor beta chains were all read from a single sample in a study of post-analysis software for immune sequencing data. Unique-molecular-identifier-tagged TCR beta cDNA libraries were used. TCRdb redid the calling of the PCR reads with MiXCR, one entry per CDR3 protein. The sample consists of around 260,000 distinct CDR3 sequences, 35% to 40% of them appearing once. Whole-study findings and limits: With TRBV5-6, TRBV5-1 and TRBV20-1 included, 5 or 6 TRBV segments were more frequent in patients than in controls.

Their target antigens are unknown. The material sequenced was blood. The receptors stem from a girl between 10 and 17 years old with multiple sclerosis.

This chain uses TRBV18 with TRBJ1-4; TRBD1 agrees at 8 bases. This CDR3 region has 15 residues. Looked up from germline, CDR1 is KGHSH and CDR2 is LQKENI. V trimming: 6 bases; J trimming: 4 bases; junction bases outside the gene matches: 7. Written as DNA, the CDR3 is TGTGCCAGCTCGGACAGGGAAACCCTTAATGAAAAACTGTTTTTT. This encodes CASSDRETLNEKLFF.

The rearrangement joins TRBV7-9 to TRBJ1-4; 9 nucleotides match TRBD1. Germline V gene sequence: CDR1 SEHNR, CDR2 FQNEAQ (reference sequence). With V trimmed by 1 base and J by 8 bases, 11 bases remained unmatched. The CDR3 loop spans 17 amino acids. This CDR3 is CASSLGESGTGHEKLFF. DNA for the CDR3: TGTGCCAGCAGCTTAGGTGAATCCGGGACAGGGCACGAAAAACTGTTTTTT.

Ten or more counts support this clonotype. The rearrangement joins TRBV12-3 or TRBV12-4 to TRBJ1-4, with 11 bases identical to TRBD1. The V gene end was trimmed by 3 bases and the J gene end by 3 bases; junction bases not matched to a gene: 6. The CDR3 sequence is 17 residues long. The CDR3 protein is CASSLGTGGIANEKLFF. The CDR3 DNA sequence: TGTGCCAGCAGTTTGGGGACAGGGGGTATCGCTAATGAAAAACTGTTTTTT.

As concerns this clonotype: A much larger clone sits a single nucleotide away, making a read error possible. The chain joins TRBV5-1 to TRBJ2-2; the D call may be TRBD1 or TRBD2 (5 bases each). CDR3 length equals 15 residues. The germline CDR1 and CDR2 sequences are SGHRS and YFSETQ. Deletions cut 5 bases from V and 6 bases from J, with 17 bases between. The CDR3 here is CASRETGRGAGELFF. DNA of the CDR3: TGCGCCAGCAGAGAGACGGGACGGGGCGCCGGGGAGCTGTTTTTT.

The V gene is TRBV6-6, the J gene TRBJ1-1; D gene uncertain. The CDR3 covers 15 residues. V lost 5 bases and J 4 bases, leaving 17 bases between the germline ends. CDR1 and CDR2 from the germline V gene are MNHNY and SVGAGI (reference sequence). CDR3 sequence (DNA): TGTGCCAGCAGTCAAACCCCGGAGGGTCTCACTGAAGCTTTCTTT. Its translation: CASSQTPEGLTEAFF.

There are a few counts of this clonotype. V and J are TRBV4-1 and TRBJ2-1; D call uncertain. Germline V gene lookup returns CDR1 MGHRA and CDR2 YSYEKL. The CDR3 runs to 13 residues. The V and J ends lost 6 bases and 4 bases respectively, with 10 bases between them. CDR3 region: CASSIGSYNEQFF. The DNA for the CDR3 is TGCGCCAGCAGTATCGGCAGTTACAATGAGCAGTTCTTC.

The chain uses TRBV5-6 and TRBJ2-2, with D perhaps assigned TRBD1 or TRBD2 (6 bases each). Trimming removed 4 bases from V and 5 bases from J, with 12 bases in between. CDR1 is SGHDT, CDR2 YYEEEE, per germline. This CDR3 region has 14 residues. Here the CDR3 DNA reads TGTGCCAGCAGCCTCCGGAGGGGGACCGGGGAGCTGTTTTTT. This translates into CASSLRRGTGELFF.

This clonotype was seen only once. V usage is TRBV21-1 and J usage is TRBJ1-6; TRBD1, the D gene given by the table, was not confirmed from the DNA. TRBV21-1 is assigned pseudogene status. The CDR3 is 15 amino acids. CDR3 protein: CASSKATGGPRPLHF. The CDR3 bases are TGTGCCAGCAGCAAAGCGACAGGGGGCCCGAGGCCCCTCCACTTT.

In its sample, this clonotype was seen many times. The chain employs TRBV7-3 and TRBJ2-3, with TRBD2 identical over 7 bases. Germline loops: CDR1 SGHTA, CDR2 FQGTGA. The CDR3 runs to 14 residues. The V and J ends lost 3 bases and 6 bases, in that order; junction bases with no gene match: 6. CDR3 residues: CASSLGGTSDTQYF. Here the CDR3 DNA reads TGTGCCAGCAGCTTGGGAGGGACCTCCGATACGCAGTATTTT.

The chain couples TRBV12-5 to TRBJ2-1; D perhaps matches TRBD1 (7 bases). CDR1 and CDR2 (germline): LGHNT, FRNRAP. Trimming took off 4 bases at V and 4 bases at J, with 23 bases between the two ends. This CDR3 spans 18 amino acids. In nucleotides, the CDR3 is TGTGCTAGTGGTTGGTCCCAGGGGGGTAGCAAGGGATACAATGAGCAGTTCTTC. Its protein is CASGWSQGGSKGYNEQFF.

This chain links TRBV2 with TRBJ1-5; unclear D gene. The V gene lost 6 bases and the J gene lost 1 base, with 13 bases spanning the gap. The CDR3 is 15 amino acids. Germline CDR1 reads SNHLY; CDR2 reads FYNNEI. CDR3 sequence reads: CASSARMASNQPQHF. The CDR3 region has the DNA TGTGCCAGCAGCGCCCGTATGGCGAGCAATCAGCCCCAGCATTTT.

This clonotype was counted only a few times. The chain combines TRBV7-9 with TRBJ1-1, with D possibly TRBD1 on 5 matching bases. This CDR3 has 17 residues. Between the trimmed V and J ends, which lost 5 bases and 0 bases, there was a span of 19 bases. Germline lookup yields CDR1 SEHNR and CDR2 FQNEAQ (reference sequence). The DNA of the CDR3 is TGTGCCAGCAGCCAACGAACGGAGTTGGGACTGAACACTGAAGCTTTCTTT. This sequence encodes CASSQRTELGLNTEAFF.

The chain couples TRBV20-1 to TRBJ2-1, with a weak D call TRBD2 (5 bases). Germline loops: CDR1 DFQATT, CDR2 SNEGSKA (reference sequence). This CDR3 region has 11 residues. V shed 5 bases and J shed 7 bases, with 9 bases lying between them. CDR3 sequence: CSASGMNEQFF. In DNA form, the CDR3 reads TGCAGTGCTTCGGGGATGAATGAGCAGTTCTTC.

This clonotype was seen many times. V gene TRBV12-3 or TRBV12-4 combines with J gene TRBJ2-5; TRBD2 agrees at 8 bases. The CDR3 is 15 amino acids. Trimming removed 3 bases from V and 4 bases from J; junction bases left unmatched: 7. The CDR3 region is CASSLRAGGRETQYF. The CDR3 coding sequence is TGTGCCAGCAGTTTGAGGGCGGGAGGAAGAGAGACCCAGTACTTC.

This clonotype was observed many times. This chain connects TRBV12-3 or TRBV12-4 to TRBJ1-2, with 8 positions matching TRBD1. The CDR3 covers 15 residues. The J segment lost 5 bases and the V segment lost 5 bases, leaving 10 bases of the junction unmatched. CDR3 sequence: CASSLTGGKEYGYTF. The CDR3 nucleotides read TGTGCCAGCAGTCTCACAGGGGGAAAGGAGTATGGCTACACCTTC.

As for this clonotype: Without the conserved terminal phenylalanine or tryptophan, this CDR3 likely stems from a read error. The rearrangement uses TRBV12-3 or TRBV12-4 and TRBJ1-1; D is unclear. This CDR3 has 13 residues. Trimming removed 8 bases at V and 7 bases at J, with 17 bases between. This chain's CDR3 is CASLKPDGSEAFC. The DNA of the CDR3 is TGTGCCAGCCTGAAACCCGACGGTAGTGAAGCTTTCTGT.

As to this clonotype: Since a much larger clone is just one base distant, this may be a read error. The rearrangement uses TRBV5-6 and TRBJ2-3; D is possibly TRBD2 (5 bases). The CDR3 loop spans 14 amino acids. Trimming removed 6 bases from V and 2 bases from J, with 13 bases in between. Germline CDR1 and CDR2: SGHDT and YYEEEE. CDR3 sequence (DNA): TGTGCCAGCAAGGCGGGCACTAACACAGATACGCAGTATTTT. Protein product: CASKAGTNTDTQYF.